This record looks at one TCR beta chain sequence and its context. This record belongs to a study of T cell changes during pregnancy in multiple sclerosis. The repertoire was sequenced with immunoSEQ multiplex PCR; TCRdb's copy has only in-frame clones and lacks some. The table includes some 85,000 clones, approximately 94% detected once. Germline CDR1 and CDR2: SGHAT and FQNNGV. The V gene lost 6 bases and the J gene lost 1 base, with 12 bases spanning the gap. This CDR3 comprises 15 residues. The chain joins TRBV11-2 to TRBJ2-2; D possibly corresponds to TRBD1 (6 bases). This TCR was sampled from a female donor with multiple sclerosis, enrolled in a pregnancy study. Sequencing was performed on peripheral blood, taken in the third trimester of pregnancy. The CDR3 DNA sequence: TGTGCCAGCAGACGACCGGGACAGAACACCGGGGAGCTGTTTTTT. This codes for CASRRPGQNTGELFF.